This T cell receptor beta chain emerged from a study of T cell responses to AZD1222 COVID-19 vaccine. On the study more broadly: Pooling of second doses given at about 4 or about 12 weeks was done.

This CDR3 is built from 13 residues. V was trimmed by 0 bases and J by 4 bases, leaving 7 bases between them. CDR1 and CDR2 (germline): MNHEY, SMNVEV (reference sequence). With regard to this clone: Its antigen is undetermined.

Findings of the study overall: Along spike, vaccine-associated CD4 TCRs were found throughout, with dominance at 160-218 and 743-854. Following two doses of AZD1222, Spike-specific TCR breadth and depth rose. AZD1222 recipients seropositive at baseline numbered only five to seven.

TCRdb's copy holds only in-frame clones and misses some; the assay was immunoSEQ multiplex PCR. This sample has some 96,000 clones, with more than 70% found just once. This chain links TRBV27 with TRBJ2-7; D call uncertain. This receptor was identified in an adult in good health. Specimen: peripheral blood, collected on day 0 of AZD1222 vaccination. The CDR3 DNA reads TGTGCCAGCAGTTTATCGTCGGGTTACGAGCAGTACTTC. Encoded protein: CASSLSSGYEQYF.